This TCR beta chain was sequenced during a study of blood T cell repertoires in COVID-19 (TCRdb year 2020). Regarding the study in general: The collaborator samples originated in the United States, Italy and Spain and spanned the acute and convalescent phases of COVID-19. The material from the prospective study consisted of cDNA or gDNA derived from T cells, B-cell-depleted T cells, or PBMCs. Subjects who had been exposed to COVID-19, were actively infected with it, or had recovered from it provided the deeply sampled blood TCRbeta repertoires that made up the dataset. The repertoires were released in a freely available public database intended as a resource for research on the immune response to SARS-CoV-2. Samples were obtained from the ongoing ImmuneRACE study (first 160 participants) and from roughly 1,300 subjects provided by 6 global collaborators. The sample metadata nearly always contained a de-identified subject ID, COVID-19 status, age in years and sex. Where HLA class I and class II types were available, the types were taken from metadata supplied by the sample provider, not from assay-based typing.

This clone was recorded once. This receptor's antigen is unknown. Per-base qualities were not stored, and no clone one base away is much larger. Each collaborating institution followed its own protocols to collect whole blood in K2EDTA tubes. For TCRbeta analysis, collaborators shipped samples in one of three forms: frozen whole blood, isolated PBMCs, or DNA extracted from either of those sample types. What the authors observed across the whole study: The quantity of clinical and demographic metadata differed by source and by participant and was supplied without curation.

TCRbeta CDR3 regions were amplified from genomic DNA by means of the immunoSEQ Assay, a bias-controlled multiplex PCR. Per the source publication's procedure: The number of nucleated cells in each sample was estimated by amplification of reference gene primers within the assay. To quantify the absolute abundance of each unique TCRbeta CDR3 rearrangement, sequence reads were collapsed and filtered. For each sample, productive Simpson clonality was calculated by taking the square root of Simpson's diversity index across productive rearrangements. TCRdb provides this immuneACCESS table in a form limited to in-frame rearrangements. Some clones are lacking; in checked studies, under half of them reflect an unresolved V gene, and why the rest are absent is not known. The V and J calls and clone size come from that table; D and trimming were worked out from the DNA. Recorded for this sample are 200,000 to 250,000 clones; about 88% of them occurred a single time. Less than 3.5% of the sample rests with the top ten.

The clonotype originates from a woman aged 60-75 years with acute or convalescent COVID-19. The material sequenced was peripheral blood.

The CDR3 region reads CASSLGTPGGNQPQHF. The sequenced DNA is TGCGCCAGCAGCTTGGGCACCCCGGGAGGCAATCAGCCCCAGCATTTT. Here the chain combines TRBV5-1 and TRBJ1-5; no D gene call is confident. Inclusive of the bounding cysteine and phenylalanine, the CDR3 is 16 residues long. The entry retains the CDR3 DNA only, 48 bases that are in frame from base 1. V lost 0 bases and J lost 2 bases; the stretch between them is 12 bases long. As encoded in the germline V gene, CDR1 is SGHRS while CDR2 is YFSETQ.